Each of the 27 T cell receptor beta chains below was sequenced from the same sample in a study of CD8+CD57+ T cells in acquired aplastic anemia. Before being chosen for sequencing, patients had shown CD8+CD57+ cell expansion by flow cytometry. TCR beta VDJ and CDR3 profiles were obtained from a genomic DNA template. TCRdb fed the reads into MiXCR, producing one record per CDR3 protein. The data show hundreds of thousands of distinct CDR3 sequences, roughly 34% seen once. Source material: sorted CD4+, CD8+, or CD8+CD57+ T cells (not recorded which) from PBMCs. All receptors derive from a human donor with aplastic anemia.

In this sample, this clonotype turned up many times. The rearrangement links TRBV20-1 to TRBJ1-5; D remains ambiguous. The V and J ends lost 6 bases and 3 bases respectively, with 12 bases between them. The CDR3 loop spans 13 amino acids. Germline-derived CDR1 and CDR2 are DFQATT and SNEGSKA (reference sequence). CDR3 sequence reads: CSASRGVNQPQHF. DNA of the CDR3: TGCAGTGCCTCCCGTGGTGTCAATCAGCCCCAGCATTTT.

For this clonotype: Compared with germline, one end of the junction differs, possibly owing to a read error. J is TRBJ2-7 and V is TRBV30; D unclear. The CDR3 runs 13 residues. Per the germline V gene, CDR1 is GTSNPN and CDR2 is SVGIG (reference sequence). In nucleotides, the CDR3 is TGTGCCTGGAGTGTACTTGGCTCCTCCGAGCAGTACTTC. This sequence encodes CAWSVLGSSEQYF.

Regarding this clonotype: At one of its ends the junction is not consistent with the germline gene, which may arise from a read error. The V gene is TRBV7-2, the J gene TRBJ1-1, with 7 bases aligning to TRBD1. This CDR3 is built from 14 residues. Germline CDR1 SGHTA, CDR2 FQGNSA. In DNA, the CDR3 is TGTGCCAGCAGCTCAACCCCAGGGGGTACTGTAGCTTTCTTT. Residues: CASSSTPGGTVAFF.

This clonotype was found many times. In DNA form, the CDR3 reads TGCAGCACAAGCGGGAGCTCCTACGAGCAGTACTTC. Amino acids: CSTSGSSYEQYF. The chain has TRBV29-1 and TRBJ2-7, with 8 bases that match TRBD2. The trim removed 8 bases at V and 0 bases at J, leaving 3 bases unmatched. In germline, CDR1 is SQVTM, CDR2 ANQGSEA. The CDR3 has 12 residues.

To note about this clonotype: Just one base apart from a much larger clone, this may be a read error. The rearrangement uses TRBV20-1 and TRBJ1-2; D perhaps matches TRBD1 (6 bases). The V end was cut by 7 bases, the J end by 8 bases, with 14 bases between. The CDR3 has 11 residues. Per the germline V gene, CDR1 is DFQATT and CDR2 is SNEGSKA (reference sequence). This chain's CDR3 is CSGNRAGGYTF. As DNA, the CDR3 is TGCAGTGGAAACAGGGCCGGGGGCTACACCTTC.

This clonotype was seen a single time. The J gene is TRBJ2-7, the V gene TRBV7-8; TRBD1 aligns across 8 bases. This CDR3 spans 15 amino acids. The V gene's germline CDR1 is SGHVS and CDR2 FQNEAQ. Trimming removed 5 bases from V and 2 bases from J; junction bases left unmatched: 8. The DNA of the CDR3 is TGTGCCAGCAGCCCTCATCCGGGACAGGCCTACGAGCAGTACTTC. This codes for CASSPHPGQAYEQYF.

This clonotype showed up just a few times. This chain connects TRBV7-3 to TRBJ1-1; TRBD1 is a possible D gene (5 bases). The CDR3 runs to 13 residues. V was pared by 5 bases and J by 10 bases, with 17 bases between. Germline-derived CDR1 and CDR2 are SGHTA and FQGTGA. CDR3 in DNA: TGTGCCAGCAGCCCGGAACTAGACAGTGGAGCTTTCTTT. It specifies CASSPELDSGAFF.

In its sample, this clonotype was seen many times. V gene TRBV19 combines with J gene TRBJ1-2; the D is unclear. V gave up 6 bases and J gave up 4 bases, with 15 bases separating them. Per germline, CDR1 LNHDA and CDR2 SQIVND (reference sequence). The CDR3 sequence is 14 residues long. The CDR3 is CASRSGGGVYGYTF. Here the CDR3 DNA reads TGTGCCAGTAGATCGGGTGGTGGGGTCTATGGCTACACCTTC.

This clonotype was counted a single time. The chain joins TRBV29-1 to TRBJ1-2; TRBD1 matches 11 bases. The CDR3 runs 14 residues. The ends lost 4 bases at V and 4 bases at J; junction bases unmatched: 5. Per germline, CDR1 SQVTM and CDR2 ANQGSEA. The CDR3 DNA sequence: TGCAGCGTTGCCGGGACAGGGGGGTTCTATGGCTACACCTTC. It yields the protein CSVAGTGGFYGYTF.

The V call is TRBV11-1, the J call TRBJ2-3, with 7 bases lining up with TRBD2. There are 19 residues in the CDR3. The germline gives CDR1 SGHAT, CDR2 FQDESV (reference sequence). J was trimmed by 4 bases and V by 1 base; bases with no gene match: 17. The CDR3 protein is CASSLGGRGVPRSADTQYF. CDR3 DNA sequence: TGTGCCAGCAGCTTAGGAGGGAGGGGAGTTCCCCGGAGCGCAGATACGCAGTATTTT. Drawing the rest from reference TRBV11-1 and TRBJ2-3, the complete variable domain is EAEVAQSPRYKITEKSQAVAFWCDPISGHATLYWYRQILGQGPELLVQFQDESVVDDSQLPKDRFSAERLKGVDSTLKIQPAELGDSAMYLCASSLGGRGVPRSADTQYFGPGTRLTVL.

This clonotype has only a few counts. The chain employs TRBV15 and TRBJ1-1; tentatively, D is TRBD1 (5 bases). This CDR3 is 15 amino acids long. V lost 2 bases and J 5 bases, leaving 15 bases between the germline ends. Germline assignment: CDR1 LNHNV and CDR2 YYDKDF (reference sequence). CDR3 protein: CATSRPRAGSTEAFF. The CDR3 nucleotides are TGTGCCACCAGCAGACCTAGGGCAGGGAGTACTGAAGCTTTCTTT.

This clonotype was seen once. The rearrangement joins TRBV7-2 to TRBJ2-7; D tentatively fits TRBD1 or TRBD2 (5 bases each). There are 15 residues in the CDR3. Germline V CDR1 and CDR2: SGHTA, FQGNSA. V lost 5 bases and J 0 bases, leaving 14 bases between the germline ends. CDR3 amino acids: CASSRTGTSSYEQYF. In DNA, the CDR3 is TGTGCCAGCAGCAGAACCGGGACCAGCTCCTACGAGCAGTACTTC.

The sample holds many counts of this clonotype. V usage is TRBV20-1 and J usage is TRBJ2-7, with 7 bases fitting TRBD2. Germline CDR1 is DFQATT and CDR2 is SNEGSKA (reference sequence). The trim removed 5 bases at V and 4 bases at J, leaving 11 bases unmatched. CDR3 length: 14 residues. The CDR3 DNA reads TGCAGTGCTGGAGTTTCTAGCGGCAGGTACGAGCAGTACTTC. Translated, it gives CSAGVSSGRYEQYF.

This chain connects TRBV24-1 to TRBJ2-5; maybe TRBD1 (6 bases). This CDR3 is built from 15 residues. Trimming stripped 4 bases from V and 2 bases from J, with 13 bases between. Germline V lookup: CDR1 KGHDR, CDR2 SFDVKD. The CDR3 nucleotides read TGTGCCACCAGTGACTCCGGGACACCTCAAGAGACCCAGTACTTC. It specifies CATSDSGTPQETQYF.

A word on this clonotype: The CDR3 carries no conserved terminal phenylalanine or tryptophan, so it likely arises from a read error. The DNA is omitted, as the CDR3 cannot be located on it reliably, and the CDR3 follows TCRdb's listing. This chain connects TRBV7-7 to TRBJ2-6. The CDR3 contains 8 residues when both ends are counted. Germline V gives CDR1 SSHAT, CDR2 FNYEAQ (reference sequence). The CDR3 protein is CASSPRTS.

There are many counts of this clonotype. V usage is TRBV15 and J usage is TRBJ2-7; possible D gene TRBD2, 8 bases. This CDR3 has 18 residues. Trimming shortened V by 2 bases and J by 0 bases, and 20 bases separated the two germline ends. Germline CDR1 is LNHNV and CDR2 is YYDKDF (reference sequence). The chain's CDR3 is CATSRLTGHSGSSYEQYF. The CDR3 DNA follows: TGTGCCACCAGCAGACTGACAGGGCACAGCGGGAGCTCCTACGAGCAGTACTTC.

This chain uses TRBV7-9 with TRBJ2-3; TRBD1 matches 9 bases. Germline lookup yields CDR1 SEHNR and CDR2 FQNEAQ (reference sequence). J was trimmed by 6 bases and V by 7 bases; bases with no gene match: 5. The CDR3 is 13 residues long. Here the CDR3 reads CASTPQGADTQYF. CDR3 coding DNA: TGTGCCAGCACCCCACAGGGGGCGGATACGCAGTATTTT.

The DNA of the CDR3 is TGTGCCAGCAGCCAAAGCCCTGCTAGGACAGGGAGCGTAGGGAATGAGCAGTTCTTC. Translating it yields CASSQSPARTGSVGNEQFF. This chain connects TRBV14 to TRBJ2-1; 8 bases fit TRBD1. The CDR3 has 19 residues. Germline V gene lookup returns CDR1 SGHDN and CDR2 FVKESK. With 2 bases clipped from V and 7 bases from J, the junction kept 19 bases outside the gene matches.

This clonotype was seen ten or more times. The CDR3 DNA is TGCAGCGCGGAAAAGGGGAGCACAGATACGCAGTATTTT. It codes for CSAEKGSTDTQYF. The chain couples TRBV29-1 to TRBJ2-3, with a possible D match to TRBD1 (5 bases). Germline lookup yields CDR1 SQVTM and CDR2 ANQGSEA. The CDR3 spans 13 residues. The V and J ends lost 7 bases and 0 bases respectively, with 11 bases between them.

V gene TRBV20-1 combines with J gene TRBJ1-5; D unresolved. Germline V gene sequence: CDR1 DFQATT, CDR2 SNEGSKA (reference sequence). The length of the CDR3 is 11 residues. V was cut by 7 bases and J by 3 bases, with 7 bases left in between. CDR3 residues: CSEGLNQPQHF. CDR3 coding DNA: TGCAGTGAAGGGCTCAATCAGCCCCAGCATTTT.

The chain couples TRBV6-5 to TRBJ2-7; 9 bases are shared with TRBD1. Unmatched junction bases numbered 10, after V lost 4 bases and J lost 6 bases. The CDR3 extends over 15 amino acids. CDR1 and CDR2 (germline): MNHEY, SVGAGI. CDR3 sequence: CASSSLGQGFSEQYF. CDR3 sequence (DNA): TGTGCCAGCAGTTCCCTGGGACAGGGTTTCTCCGAGCAGTACTTC.

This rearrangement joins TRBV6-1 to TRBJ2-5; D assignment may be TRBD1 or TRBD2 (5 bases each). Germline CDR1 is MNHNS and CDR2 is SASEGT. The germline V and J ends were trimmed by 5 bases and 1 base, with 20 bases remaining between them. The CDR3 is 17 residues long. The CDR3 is CASSTPRGLEPQETQYF. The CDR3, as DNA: TGTGCCAGCAGTACCCCCCGGGGCCTAGAACCCCAAGAGACCCAGTACTTC.

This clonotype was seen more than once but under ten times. For the CDR3, the DNA is TGTGCCAGCAGCTTAGTACAGGACACAGATACGCAGTATTTT. The encoded protein is CASSLVQDTDTQYF. This sequence joins TRBV13 and TRBJ2-3; possibly TRBD1 for D (5 bases). Germline CDR1 and CDR2: PRHDT and FYEKMQ (reference sequence). CDR3 length: 14 amino acids. Trimming stripped 1 base from V and 2 bases from J, with 7 bases between.

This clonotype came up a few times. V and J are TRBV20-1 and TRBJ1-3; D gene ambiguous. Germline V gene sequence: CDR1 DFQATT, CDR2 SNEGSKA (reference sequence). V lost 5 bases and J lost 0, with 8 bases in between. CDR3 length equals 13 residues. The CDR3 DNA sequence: TGCAGTGCTCAACAAGACTCTGGAAACACCATATATTTT. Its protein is CSAQQDSGNTIYF.

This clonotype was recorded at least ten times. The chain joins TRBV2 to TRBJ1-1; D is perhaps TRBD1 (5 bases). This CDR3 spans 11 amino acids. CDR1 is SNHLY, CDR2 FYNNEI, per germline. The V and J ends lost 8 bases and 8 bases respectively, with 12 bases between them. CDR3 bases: TGTGCCAGCTCTTTAGGGGTCGAAGCTTTCTTT. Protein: CASSLGVEAFF.

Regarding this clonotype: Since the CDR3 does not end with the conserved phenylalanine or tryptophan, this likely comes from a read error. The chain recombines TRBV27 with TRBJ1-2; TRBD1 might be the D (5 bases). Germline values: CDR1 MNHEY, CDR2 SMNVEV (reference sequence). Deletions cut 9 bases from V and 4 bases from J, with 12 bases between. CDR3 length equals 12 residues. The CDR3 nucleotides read TGTGCCAGGAACCGGGACGTCTATGGCTACACCCTC. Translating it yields CARNRDVYGYTL.

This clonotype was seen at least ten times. The CDR3 here is CSVLTELAGRPDTQYF. The CDR3 DNA sequence: TGCAGCGTTTTGACAGAGCTAGCGGGGCGCCCAGATACGCAGTATTTT. The chain has TRBV29-1 and TRBJ2-3; 9 bases are shared with TRBD2. V lost 5 bases, J lost 4 bases, and 13 bases stayed unmatched. The CDR3 is 16 amino acids. The V gene's germline CDR1 is SQVTM and CDR2 ANQGSEA.